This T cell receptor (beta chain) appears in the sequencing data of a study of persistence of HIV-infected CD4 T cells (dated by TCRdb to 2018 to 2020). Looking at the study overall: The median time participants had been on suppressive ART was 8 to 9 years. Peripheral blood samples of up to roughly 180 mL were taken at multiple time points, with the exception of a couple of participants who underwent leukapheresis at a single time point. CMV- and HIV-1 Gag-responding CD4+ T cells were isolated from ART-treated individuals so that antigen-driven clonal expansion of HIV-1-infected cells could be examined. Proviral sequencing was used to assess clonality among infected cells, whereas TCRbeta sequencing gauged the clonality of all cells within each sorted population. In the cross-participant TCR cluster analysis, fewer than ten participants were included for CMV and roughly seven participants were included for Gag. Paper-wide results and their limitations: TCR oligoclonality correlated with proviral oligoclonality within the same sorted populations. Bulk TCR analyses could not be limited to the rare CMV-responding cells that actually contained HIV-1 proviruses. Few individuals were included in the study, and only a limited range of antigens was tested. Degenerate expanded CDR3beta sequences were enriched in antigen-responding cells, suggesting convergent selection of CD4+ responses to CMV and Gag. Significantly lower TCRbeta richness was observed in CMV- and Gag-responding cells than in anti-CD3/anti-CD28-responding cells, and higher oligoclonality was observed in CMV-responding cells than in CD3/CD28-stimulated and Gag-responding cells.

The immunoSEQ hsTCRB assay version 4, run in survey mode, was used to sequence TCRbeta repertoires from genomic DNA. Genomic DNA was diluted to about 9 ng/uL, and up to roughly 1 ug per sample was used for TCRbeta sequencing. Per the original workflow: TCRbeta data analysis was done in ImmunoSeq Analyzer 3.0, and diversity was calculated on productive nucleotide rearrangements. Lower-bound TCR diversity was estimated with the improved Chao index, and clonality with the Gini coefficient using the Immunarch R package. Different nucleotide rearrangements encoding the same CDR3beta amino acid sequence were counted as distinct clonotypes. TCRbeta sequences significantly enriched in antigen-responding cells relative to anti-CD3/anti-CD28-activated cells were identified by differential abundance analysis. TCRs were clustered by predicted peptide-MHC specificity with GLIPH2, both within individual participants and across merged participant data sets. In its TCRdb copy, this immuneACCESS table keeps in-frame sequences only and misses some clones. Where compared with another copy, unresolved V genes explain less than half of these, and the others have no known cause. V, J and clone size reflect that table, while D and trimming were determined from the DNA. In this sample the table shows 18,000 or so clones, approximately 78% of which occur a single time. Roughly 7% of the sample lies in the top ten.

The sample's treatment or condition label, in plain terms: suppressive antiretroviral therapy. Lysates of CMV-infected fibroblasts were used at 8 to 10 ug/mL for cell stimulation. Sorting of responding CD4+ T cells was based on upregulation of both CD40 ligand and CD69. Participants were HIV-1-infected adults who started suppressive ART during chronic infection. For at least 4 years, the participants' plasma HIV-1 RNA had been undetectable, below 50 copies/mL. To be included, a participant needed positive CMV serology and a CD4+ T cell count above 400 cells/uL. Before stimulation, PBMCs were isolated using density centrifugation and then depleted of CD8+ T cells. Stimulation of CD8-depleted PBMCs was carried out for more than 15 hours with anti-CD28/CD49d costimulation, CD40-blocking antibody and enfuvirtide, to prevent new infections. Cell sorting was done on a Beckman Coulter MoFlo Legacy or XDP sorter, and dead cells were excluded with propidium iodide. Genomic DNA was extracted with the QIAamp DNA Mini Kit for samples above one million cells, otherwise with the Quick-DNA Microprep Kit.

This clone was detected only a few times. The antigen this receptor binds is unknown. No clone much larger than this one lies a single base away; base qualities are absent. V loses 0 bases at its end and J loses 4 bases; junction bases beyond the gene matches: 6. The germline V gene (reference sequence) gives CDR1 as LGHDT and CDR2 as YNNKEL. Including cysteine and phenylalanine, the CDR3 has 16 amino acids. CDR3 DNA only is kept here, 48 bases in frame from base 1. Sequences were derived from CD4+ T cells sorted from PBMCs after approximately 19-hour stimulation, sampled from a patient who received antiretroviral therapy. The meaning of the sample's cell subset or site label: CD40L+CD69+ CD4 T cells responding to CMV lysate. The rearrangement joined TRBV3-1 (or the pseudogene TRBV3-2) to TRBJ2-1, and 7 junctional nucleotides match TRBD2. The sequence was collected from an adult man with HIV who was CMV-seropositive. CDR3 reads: CASSQERTGGYNEQFF. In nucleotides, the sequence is TGTGCCAGCAGCCAAGAACGAACGGGGGGTTACAATGAGCAGTTCTTC.